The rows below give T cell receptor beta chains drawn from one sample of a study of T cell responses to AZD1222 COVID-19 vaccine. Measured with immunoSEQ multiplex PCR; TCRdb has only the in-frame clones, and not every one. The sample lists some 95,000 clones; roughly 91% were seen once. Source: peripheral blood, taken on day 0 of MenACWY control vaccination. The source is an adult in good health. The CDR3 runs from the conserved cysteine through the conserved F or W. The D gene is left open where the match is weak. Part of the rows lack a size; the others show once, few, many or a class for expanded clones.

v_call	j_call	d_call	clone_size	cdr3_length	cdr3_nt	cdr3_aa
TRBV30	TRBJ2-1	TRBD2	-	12	TGTGCCCGGGATAAGCGGGGGAATGAGCAGTTCTTC	CARDKRGNEQFF
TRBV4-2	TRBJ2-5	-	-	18	TGTGCCAGCAGCCAAGAGAATGTATACGGGGGCCCCCAAGAGACCCAGTACTTC	CASSQENVYGGPQETQYF
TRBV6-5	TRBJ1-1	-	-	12	TGTGCCAGCAGTTTCCTCACAGGTCAAGCTTTCTTT	CASSFLTGQAFF
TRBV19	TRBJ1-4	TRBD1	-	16	TGTGCCAGTAGTGTCGCAGGGGGCCGGCTGAATGAAAAACTGTTTTTT	CASSVAGGRLNEKLFF
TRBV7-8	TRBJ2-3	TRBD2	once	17	TGTGCCAGCAGCTTAGCTGCTCCCAGCGGGGGGGCGGATACGCAGTATTTT	CASSLAAPSGGADTQYF
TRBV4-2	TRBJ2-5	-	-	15	TGTGCCAGCAGCCAAAGTAGGCAGCCTCAAGAGACCCAGTACTTC	CASSQSRQPQETQYF
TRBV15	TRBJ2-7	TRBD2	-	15	TGTGCCACCAGCAGAGAGATTAGCGGGGGCTACGAGCAGTACTTC	CATSREISGGYEQYF
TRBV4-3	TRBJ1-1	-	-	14	TGCGCCAGCAGCCAAGATAGCATGGACACTGAAGCTTTCTTT	CASSQDSMDTEAFF
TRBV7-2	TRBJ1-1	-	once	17	TGTGCCAGCAGCTTTTACTTCCCAAAGTCAACAAGCCCTGAAGCTTTCTTT	CASSFYFPKSTSPEAFF
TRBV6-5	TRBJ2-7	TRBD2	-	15	TGTGCCAGCGAGGGACTAGCGGGGGGCGGGTACGAGCAGTACTTC	CASEGLAGGGYEQYF
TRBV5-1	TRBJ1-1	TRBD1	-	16	TGCGCCAGCAGCCTCAGGGACAGGGCATTGAACACTGAAGCTTTCTTT	CASSLRDRALNTEAFF
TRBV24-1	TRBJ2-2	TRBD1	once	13	TGTGCCATCGGACAGGGGAACACCGGGGAGCTGTTTTTT	CAIGQGNTGELFF
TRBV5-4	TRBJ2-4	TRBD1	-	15	TGTGCCAGCAGCATAAGTACAGGGGAAGAGAACATTCAGTACTTC	CASSISTGEENIQYF
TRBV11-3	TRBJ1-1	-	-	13	TGTGCCAGCACCTCGACGTCTAACACTGAAGCTTTCTTT	CASTSTSNTEAFF
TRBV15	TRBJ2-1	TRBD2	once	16	TGTGCCACCAGCCCGCGGGGGGCCACAGGCTACAATGAGCAGTTCTTC	CATSPRGATGYNEQFF
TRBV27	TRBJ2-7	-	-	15	TGTGCCAGCAGTTTCATGCATCGGGCAGGGTTCGAGCAGTACTTC	CASSFMHRAGFEQYF
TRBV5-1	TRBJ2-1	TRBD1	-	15	TGCGCCAGCAGCTTGGATGGACAGGGGGCTTATGAGCAGTTCTTC	CASSLDGQGAYEQFF
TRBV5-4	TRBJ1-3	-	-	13	TGTGCCAGCAGCGTTAAACAGGGAAACACCATATATTTT	CASSVKQGNTIYF
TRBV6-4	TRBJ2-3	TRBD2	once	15	TGTGCCAGCAGTGATAAAGCGGGGGGCACAGATACGCAGTATTTT	CASSDKAGGTDTQYF
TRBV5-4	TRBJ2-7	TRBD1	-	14	TGTGCCAGCAGCTGGGGACAGGGTAACTACGAGCAGTACTTC	CASSWGQGNYEQYF
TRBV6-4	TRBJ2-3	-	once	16	TGTGCCAGCAACCGGAGGCGGGGCCTCGCCACAGATACGCAGTATTTT	CASNRRRGLATDTQYF
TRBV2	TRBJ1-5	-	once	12	TGTGCCAGCAGTCCTAGTACGGATCCCCAGCATTTT	CASSPSTDPQHF
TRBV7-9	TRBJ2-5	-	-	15	TGTGCCAGCAGCTTAACCTGGACAGCCCAAGAGACCCAGTACTTC	CASSLTWTAQETQYF
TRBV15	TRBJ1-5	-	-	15	TGTGCCACCAGCAGAGAGAACAGGGAGAATCAGCCCCAGCATTTT	CATSRENRENQPQHF
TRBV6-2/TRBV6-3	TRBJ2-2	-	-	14	TGTGCCAGCAGTTGGTCTAGAAACACCGGGGAGCTGTTTTTT	CASSWSRNTGELFF
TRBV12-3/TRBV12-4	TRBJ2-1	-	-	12	TGTGCCAGCAGTCCCGGCGGTACTGAGCAGTTCTTC	CASSPGGTEQFF
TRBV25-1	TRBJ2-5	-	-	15	TGTGCCAGCAGTGACCTCAGGGACTTCCAAGAGACCCAGTACTTC	CASSDLRDFQETQYF
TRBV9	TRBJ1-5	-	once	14	TGTGCCAGCAGCGGCACCTATAGCAATCAGCCCCAGCATTTT	CASSGTYSNQPQHF
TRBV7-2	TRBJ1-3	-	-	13	TGTGCCAGCAGCCAGGGTAGCGAAAACACCATATATTTT	CASSQGSENTIYF
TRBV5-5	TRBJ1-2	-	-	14	TGTGCCAGCAGCACCTCCCTGAAAATGGATGGCTACACCTTC	CASSTSLKMDGYTF
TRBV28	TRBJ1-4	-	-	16	TGTGCCAGCAGTTTAAGGGGGGCTGCAACTAATGAAAAACTGTTTTTT	CASSLRGAATNEKLFF
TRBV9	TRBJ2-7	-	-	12	TGTGCCAGCAGCGGGCAGGGCTACGAGCAGTACTTC	CASSGQGYEQYF
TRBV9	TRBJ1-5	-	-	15	TGTGCCAGCAGCGTGACCGGGGGTCTGAATCAGCCCCAGCATTTT	CASSVTGGLNQPQHF
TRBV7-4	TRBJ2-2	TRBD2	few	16	TGTGCCAGCGACCTAGCGGGGGGGCCGTTCTCCGGGGAGCTGTTTTTT	CASDLAGGPFSGELFF
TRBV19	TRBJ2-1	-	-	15	TGTGCCAGTAGTAGAGGACGGCCGCCCTACAATGAGCAGTTCTTC	CASSRGRPPYNEQFF
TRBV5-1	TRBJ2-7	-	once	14	TGCGCCAGCAGCTTGGTGGTAGGGACCTACGAGCAGTACTTC	CASSLVVGTYEQYF
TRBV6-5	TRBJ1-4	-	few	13	TGTGCCAGCAAAAGAGCAACTAATGAAAAACTGTTTTTT	CASKRATNEKLFF
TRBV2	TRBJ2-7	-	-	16	TGTGCCAGCCGCAAGTTAAGGGCGCTTACATCCTACGAGCAGTACTTC	CASRKLRALTSYEQYF
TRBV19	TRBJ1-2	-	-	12	TGTGCCAGTAGTCCGGGGGTCTATGGCTACACCTTC	CASSPGVYGYTF
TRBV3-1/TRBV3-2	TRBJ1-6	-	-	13	TGTGCCAGCAGCCCGGACGGGAATTCACCCCTCCACTTT	CASSPDGNSPLHF